This TCR beta chain was documented in a study of beta chain features in type 1 diabetes. In the study overall: There was similarity between patients and healthy donors in age, gender and cell yields.

Sequencing targeted expressed TCRB transcripts, as all isolated RNA had been reverse transcribed. Profiled with immunoSEQ multiplex PCR; TCRdb holds only in-frame clones, not every one. Of more than 350,000 clones in the sample, approximately 10% were seen once. This CDR3 is built from 14 residues. Germline V gives CDR1 MNHEY, CDR2 SVGAGI. V lost 7 bases to trimming and J lost 4 bases; unmatched junction nucleotides: 8. The source material was naive CD4+ T cells from blood. The origin of this receptor is a woman under 30 in good health. V and J are TRBV6-5 and TRBJ2-7, with 9 bases aligning to TRBD2. CDR3 region: CASKTGLAGYEQYF. The CDR3 DNA sequence: TGTGCCAGCAAAACCGGGCTAGCGGGATACGAGCAGTACTTC.